These T cell receptor beta chains were read from a single sample in a study of spatial heterogeneity in lung cancer. Via MiXCR, TCRdb re-called the 5' RACE reads, giving one row per CDR3 protein. Altogether about 48,000 distinct CDR3 sequences are present, roughly 5.7% being singletons, with the ten largest covering around 10%. The sample in question was PBMCs, obtained at surgery. The receptors shown here come from a male donor with early-stage non-small cell lung cancer. Each CDR3 is given without its conserved first and last residue. The order of the fields is V gene, CDR3 protein.

>TRBV28
ASRSSGSLYEQY
>TRBV4-1
ASSRGNQLSLGYGYT
>TRBV19
ASHTGVGQPQH
>TRBV6-2/TRBV6-3
ASSYGATGNQPQH
>TRBV20-1
SARQDPNTEAF
>TRBV9
ASSVEEPSGSRETGELF
>TRBV9
ASSVEAGEQY
>TRBV27
ASSQGTRPDTQY
>TRBV5-4
ASSLPGGATPNEQF
>TRBV7-9
ASSTWTGVDYGYT
>TRBV28
ASSQPRGPPGSDTQY
>TRBV28
ASSYDTFTDTQY
>TRBV11-2
ASSFVRGSYEQY
>TRBV12-5
ASGLVAGTEAF
>TRBV4-3
ASSQGQGAGYGYT
>TRBV18
ASSQTGDTEAF
>TRBV20-1
SARNGGHEIKETQY
>TRBV10-3
AITPRLKETQY
>TRBV20-1
SASALRSYNEQF
>TRBV7-2
ASSLRHGVPDTQY
>TRBV20-1
SARGTVYNEQF
>TRBV7-2
ASSLAMPTDTQY
>TRBV6-5
ASSSAGGGQPQH
>TRBV3-1
ASSQGTVMNTEAF
>TRBV20-1
STSSPVNTEAF
>TRBV7-3
ASSLTGTSGANVLT
>TRBV7-9
ASGDNTDTQY
>TRBV5-5
ASSTGQGGPQETQY
>TRBV20-1
SAGTSGVYEQY
>TRBV12-3/TRBV12-4
ASSLDSMNTEAF
>TRBV19
ASSDRGTSRYSPLH
>TRBV14
ASSLNQGGEQY
>TRBV24-1
ATSDSSSGELF
>TRBV3-1
ASSQSLPVWSYGANVLT
>TRBV12-3/TRBV12-4
ASSTLRAGAPGGEQF
>TRBV7-3
ASSSGTGGVTDTQY
>TRBV5-6
ASSLSEGDEQF
>TRBV20-1
SARRTYEQY